These T cell receptor beta chains were read from a single sample in a study of identical twins. TCRdb itself ran the 5' RACE reads through MiXCR, one entry per CDR3 protein. The table includes fewer than 900,000 distinct CDR3 sequences, approximately 18% detected once. This sample was also put to use in a study of T cells expressing NK-cell markers.

The material sequenced was PBMCs. These receptors were taken from a woman younger than 30 in good health. CDR3s include the opening cysteine and the closing phenylalanine or tryptophan. Fields, in order: J gene, D gene, clone size, V gene, CDR3 DNA, CDR3 protein. The D gene is left open where the match is weak. Clone size is shown for a subset of rows, as once, few, many or a class of expanded clone.

J gene: TRBJ2-1
D gene: TRBD2
clone size: NA
V gene: TRBV29-1
CDR3 DNA: TGCAGCGCGACTCCGGGACTAGCATTCAATGAGCAGTTCTTC
CDR3 protein: CSATPGLAFNEQFF

J gene: TRBJ2-3
D gene: TRBD2
clone size: few
V gene: TRBV7-3
CDR3 DNA: TGTGCCAGCAGCGCCCGACTAGCGGGGGGCCAAGATACGCAGTATTTT
CDR3 protein: CASSARLAGGQDTQYF

J gene: TRBJ1-1
D gene: TRBD1
clone size: few
V gene: TRBV6-1
CDR3 DNA: TGTGCCAGCAGCAGCCGTGGGACAGGGGTGACTGAAGCTTTCTTT
CDR3 protein: CASSSRGTGVTEAFF

J gene: TRBJ2-1
D gene: NA
clone size: NA
V gene: TRBV6-1
CDR3 DNA: TGTGCCAGCAGTGCCATGTATGAGCAGTTCTTC
CDR3 protein: CASSAMYEQFF

J gene: TRBJ2-3
D gene: TRBD2
clone size: NA
V gene: TRBV20-1
CDR3 DNA: TGCAGTGCTAGGTCGCTAGCGGGAGGTACAGATACGCAGTATTTT
CDR3 protein: CSARSLAGGTDTQYF

J gene: TRBJ2-3
D gene: NA
clone size: NA
V gene: TRBV9
CDR3 DNA: TGTGCCAGCAGCGCTCCCGGACGGGAAAGCACAGATACGCAGTATTTT
CDR3 protein: CASSAPGRESTDTQYF

J gene: TRBJ2-2
D gene: NA
clone size: few
V gene: TRBV10-3
CDR3 DNA: TGTGCCATCAGCCCACTTTTCGGGGAGCTGTTTTTT
CDR3 protein: CAISPLFGELFF

J gene: TRBJ2-5
D gene: NA
clone size: NA
V gene: TRBV11-2
CDR3 DNA: TGTGCCAGCAGCTTTGACCCGATGAGAGAGACCCAGTACTTC
CDR3 protein: CASSFDPMRETQYF

J gene: TRBJ1-2
D gene: NA
clone size: NA
V gene: TRBV12-3/TRBV12-4
CDR3 DNA: TGTGCCAGCAGTTTCACGGGAGCTGGCTACACCTTC
CDR3 protein: CASSFTGAGYTF

J gene: TRBJ2-3
D gene: NA
clone size: once
V gene: TRBV20-1
CDR3 DNA: TGCAGTGCTCCTTCCGGGGCCTTAAGCACAGATACGCAGTATTTT
CDR3 protein: CSAPSGALSTDTQYF

J gene: TRBJ2-1
D gene: NA
clone size: few
V gene: TRBV15
CDR3 DNA: TGTGCCACCAGCAGAGATGGGGGGCGAAGCTCCTACAATGAGCAGTTCTTC
CDR3 protein: CATSRDGGRSSYNEQFF

J gene: TRBJ2-3
D gene: NA
clone size: many
V gene: TRBV7-9
CDR3 DNA: TGTGCCAGCAGCCCAGTGGGGGATACGCAGTATTTT
CDR3 protein: CASSPVGDTQYF

J gene: TRBJ2-5
D gene: NA
clone size: NA
V gene: TRBV4-1
CDR3 DNA: TGCGCCAGCAGCCAAGAAGCACGGAGGGAAGAGACCCAGTACTTC
CDR3 protein: CASSQEARREETQYF

J gene: TRBJ2-1
D gene: NA
clone size: NA
V gene: TRBV3-1
CDR3 DNA: TGTGCCAGCAGCCAAGATACGACAAACAATGAGCAGTTCTTC
CDR3 protein: CASSQDTTNNEQFF

J gene: TRBJ2-1
D gene: NA
clone size: NA
V gene: TRBV12-3/TRBV12-4
CDR3 DNA: TGTGCCAGCAGTTTTAGGTCGGGAGACATAAATGAGCAGTTCTTC
CDR3 protein: CASSFRSGDINEQFF

J gene: TRBJ2-7
D gene: NA
clone size: few
V gene: TRBV4-3
CDR3 DNA: TGCGCCAGCAGCCAAGATACTACCGCCGAGCAGTACTTC
CDR3 protein: CASSQDTTAEQYF

J gene: TRBJ2-7
D gene: TRBD2
clone size: few
V gene: TRBV7-2
CDR3 DNA: TGTGCCAGCAGCGCCGTAGCGGGAGGGTCCTACGAGCAGTACTTC
CDR3 protein: CASSAVAGGSYEQYF

J gene: TRBJ1-2
D gene: NA
clone size: few
V gene: TRBV10-3
CDR3 DNA: TGTGCCATCGGGGGACTCTATGGCTACACCTTC
CDR3 protein: CAIGGLYGYTF

J gene: TRBJ2-5
D gene: NA
clone size: NA
V gene: TRBV20-1
CDR3 DNA: TGCAGTGCTAAACGGGCTGAAGAGACCCAGTACTTC
CDR3 protein: CSAKRAEETQYF

J gene: TRBJ2-7
D gene: TRBD2
clone size: few
V gene: TRBV7-8
CDR3 DNA: TGTGCCAGCAGCCCTCGGATAGCGGGGGTGAGCGAGCAGTACTTC
CDR3 protein: CASSPRIAGVSEQYF

J gene: TRBJ2-7
D gene: TRBD2
clone size: few
V gene: TRBV7-2
CDR3 DNA: TGTGCCAGCAGCAGGACTAGCCAATCCTCCTACGAGCAGTACTTC
CDR3 protein: CASSRTSQSSYEQYF

J gene: TRBJ2-1
D gene: NA
clone size: few
V gene: TRBV10-3
CDR3 DNA: TGTGCCATCAGTGTACGGGACCCGTCCAATGAGCAGTTCTTC
CDR3 protein: CAISVRDPSNEQFF

J gene: TRBJ1-2
D gene: NA
clone size: NA
V gene: TRBV5-1
CDR3 DNA: TGCGCCAGCAGATTTTCGACAGAGAATAACTATGGCTACACCTTC
CDR3 protein: CASRFSTENNYGYTF

J gene: TRBJ2-3
D gene: NA
clone size: few
V gene: TRBV14
CDR3 DNA: TGTGCCAGCAGCCAAGTGGGGGACTTGGCAGATACGCAGTATTTT
CDR3 protein: CASSQVGDLADTQYF

J gene: TRBJ2-7
D gene: TRBD1
clone size: few
V gene: TRBV7-2
CDR3 DNA: TGTGCCAGCAGCTCCCGGACAGGTACTCTCGAGCAGTACTTC
CDR3 protein: CASSSRTGTLEQYF

J gene: TRBJ1-5
D gene: NA
clone size: NA
V gene: TRBV12-3/TRBV12-4
CDR3 DNA: TGTGCCAGCAGAAAGGCCGGGGGCATCAATCAGCCCCAGCATTTT
CDR3 protein: CASRKAGGINQPQHF

J gene: TRBJ2-7
D gene: TRBD2
clone size: NA
V gene: TRBV5-4
CDR3 DNA: TGTGCCGGCAGCTGGGGAGGGGTCACCTACGAGCAGTACTTC
CDR3 protein: CAGSWGGVTYEQYF

J gene: TRBJ2-1
D gene: NA
clone size: NA
V gene: TRBV12-3/TRBV12-4
CDR3 DNA: TGTGCCACCAACCTCTACAATGAGCAGTTCTTC
CDR3 protein: CATNLYNEQFF

J gene: TRBJ2-3
D gene: NA
clone size: NA
V gene: TRBV29-1
CDR3 DNA: TGCAGCGTTCTCCGGACAGACACAGATACGCAGTATTTT
CDR3 protein: CSVLRTDTDTQYF

J gene: TRBJ2-7
D gene: TRBD2
clone size: NA
V gene: TRBV18
CDR3 DNA: TGTGCCAGCTCACCGACTAGCGGGCTTGCCTACGAGCAGTACTTC
CDR3 protein: CASSPTSGLAYEQYF

J gene: TRBJ1-1
D gene: NA
clone size: NA
V gene: TRBV5-1
CDR3 DNA: TGCGCCAGCAGCCGAGGGTTGTCCACTGAAGCTTTCTTT
CDR3 protein: CASSRGLSTEAFF

J gene: TRBJ2-2
D gene: NA
clone size: NA
V gene: TRBV7-2
CDR3 DNA: TGTGCCAGCAGCTCCGGACTTTTTAACACCGGGGAGCTGTTTTTT
CDR3 protein: CASSSGLFNTGELFF

J gene: TRBJ2-2
D gene: TRBD2
clone size: once
V gene: TRBV6-5
CDR3 DNA: TGTGCCAGCAGTTACAAGGCGGGGGGGCAAGGCGGGGAGCTGTTTTTT
CDR3 protein: CASSYKAGGQGGELFF

J gene: TRBJ2-5
D gene: NA
clone size: NA
V gene: TRBV7-9
CDR3 DNA: TGTGCCAGCAGCTTTGACCACCAAGAGACCCAGTACTTC
CDR3 protein: CASSFDHQETQYF

J gene: TRBJ2-1
D gene: NA
clone size: NA
V gene: TRBV24-1
CDR3 DNA: TGTGCCACCAGTGATTTACACGGCGGGGATGAGCAGTTCTTC
CDR3 protein: CATSDLHGGDEQFF

J gene: TRBJ2-1
D gene: NA
clone size: few
V gene: TRBV6-5
CDR3 DNA: TGTGCCAGCAGTTACGATAGGATGGCTGCCCCCTACAATGAGCAGTTCTTC
CDR3 protein: CASSYDRMAAPYNEQFF

J gene: TRBJ2-3
D gene: NA
clone size: few
V gene: TRBV6-5
CDR3 DNA: TGTGCCAGCAGTTACACGCCCCCGAGGCCCCCCACAGATACGCAGTATTTT
CDR3 protein: CASSYTPPRPPTDTQYF

J gene: TRBJ2-3
D gene: TRBD1
clone size: NA
V gene: TRBV5-1
CDR3 DNA: TGCGCCAGCAGGGTAGCGAGGGGGCAAGATACGCAGTATTTT
CDR3 protein: CASRVARGQDTQYF

J gene: TRBJ2-6
D gene: NA
clone size: NA
V gene: TRBV20-1
CDR3 DNA: TGCAGTGCTAGTGGACGGGTGTCTGGGGCCAACGTCCTGACTTTC
CDR3 protein: CSASGRVSGANVLTF

J gene: TRBJ2-3
D gene: NA
clone size: many
V gene: TRBV9
CDR3 DNA: TGTGCCAGCAGCGCACCGGGACTGGACACAGATACGCAGTATTTT
CDR3 protein: CASSAPGLDTDTQYF

J gene: TRBJ2-1
D gene: TRBD2
clone size: NA
V gene: TRBV7-9
CDR3 DNA: TGTGCCAGCAGCCCGCCGGGAGGCCCATATGAGCAGTTCTTC
CDR3 protein: CASSPPGGPYEQFF

J gene: TRBJ2-7
D gene: NA
clone size: few
V gene: TRBV7-2
CDR3 DNA: TGTGCCAGCAGCTTAGTTAGCGGCTACGAGCAGTACTTC
CDR3 protein: CASSLVSGYEQYF

J gene: TRBJ2-1
D gene: TRBD2
clone size: NA
V gene: TRBV4-3
CDR3 DNA: TGCGCCAGCAGCCAATTGGTAGCGGGAGGGGCGTCCTACAATGAGCAGTTCTTC
CDR3 protein: CASSQLVAGGASYNEQFF

J gene: TRBJ1-5
D gene: TRBD1
clone size: NA
V gene: TRBV20-1
CDR3 DNA: TGCAGTGCTAAGGACAGGGTGGGCAACCAGCCCCAGCATTTT
CDR3 protein: CSAKDRVGNQPQHF

J gene: TRBJ2-1
D gene: TRBD1
clone size: NA
V gene: TRBV4-3
CDR3 DNA: TGCGCCAGCAGCCAAGATGGGACAGGGGGCCCCCTGGATGAGCAGTTCTTC
CDR3 protein: CASSQDGTGGPLDEQFF

J gene: TRBJ2-1
D gene: NA
clone size: NA
V gene: TRBV20-1
CDR3 DNA: TGCAGTGCTGACGGCCAATACAATGAGCAGTTCTTC
CDR3 protein: CSADGQYNEQFF

J gene: TRBJ1-2
D gene: TRBD1
clone size: few
V gene: TRBV3-1
CDR3 DNA: TGTGCCAGCAGCCACTCCGGGACAGGGGCCTATGGCTACACCTTC
CDR3 protein: CASSHSGTGAYGYTF

J gene: TRBJ1-3
D gene: NA
clone size: few
V gene: TRBV25-1
CDR3 DNA: TGTGCCAGCAGTGAATCGTACTCTGGAAACACCATATATTTT
CDR3 protein: CASSESYSGNTIYF